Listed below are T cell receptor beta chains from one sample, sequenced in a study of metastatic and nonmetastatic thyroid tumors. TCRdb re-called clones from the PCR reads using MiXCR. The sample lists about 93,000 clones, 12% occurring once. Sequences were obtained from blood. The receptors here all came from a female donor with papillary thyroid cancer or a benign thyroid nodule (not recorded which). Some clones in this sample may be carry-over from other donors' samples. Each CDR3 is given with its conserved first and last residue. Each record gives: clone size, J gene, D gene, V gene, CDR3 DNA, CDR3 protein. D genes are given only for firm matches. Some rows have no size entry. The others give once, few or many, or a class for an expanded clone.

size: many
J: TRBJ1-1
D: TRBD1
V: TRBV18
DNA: TGTGCCAGCTCACCAAGGACAGGGGATACTGAAGCTTTCTTT
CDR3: CASSPRTGDTEAFF

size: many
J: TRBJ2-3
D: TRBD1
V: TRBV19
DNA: TGTGCCAGTAGTAGCGCATCAGGGGGCTATGGAGATACGCAGTATTTT
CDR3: CASSSASGGYGDTQYF

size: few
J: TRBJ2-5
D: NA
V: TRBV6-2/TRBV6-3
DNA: TGTGCCAGCAGTACCAATCCCCGGGAGACACAGTACTTC
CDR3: CASSTNPRETQYF

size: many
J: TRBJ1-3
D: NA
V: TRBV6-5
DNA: TGTGCCAGCAGTTACAGCGGCAGTTCTGGAAACACCATATATTTT
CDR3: CASSYSGSSGNTIYF

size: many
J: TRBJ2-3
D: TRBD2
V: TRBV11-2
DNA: TGTGCCAGCAGCTGGGGATTAGCGGGTGGGAGCACAGATACGCAGTATTTT
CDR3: CASSWGLAGGSTDTQYF

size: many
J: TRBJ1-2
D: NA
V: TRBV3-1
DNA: TGTGCCAGCAGCCAAGGTGGAGGGGGGCAAGGCTACACCTTC
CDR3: CASSQGGGGQGYTF

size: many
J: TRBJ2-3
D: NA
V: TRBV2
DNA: TGTGCCAGCAGACCTGTAGGGTTAAGCACAGATACGCAGTATTTT
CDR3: CASRPVGLSTDTQYF

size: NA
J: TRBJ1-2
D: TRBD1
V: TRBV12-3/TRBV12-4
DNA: TGTGCCAGCAGCCCGACAGGGGGCGCAACAATCTATGGCTACACCTTC
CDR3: CASSPTGGATIYGYTF

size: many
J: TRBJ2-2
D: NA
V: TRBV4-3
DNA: TGCGCCAGCAGCCAAGGGGTCACAGCGAACACCGGGGAGCTGTTTTTT
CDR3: CASSQGVTANTGELFF

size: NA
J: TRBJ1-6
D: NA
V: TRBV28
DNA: TGTGCCAGCAGGTCGAATACATGGGATCGATCACCCCTCCACTTT
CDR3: CASRSNTWDRSPLHF

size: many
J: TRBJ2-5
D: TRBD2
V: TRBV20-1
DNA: TGCAGTGCTAGGGGACTAGCGGGCCTGTCCAGCCAAGAGACCCAGTACTTC
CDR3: CSARGLAGLSSQETQYF

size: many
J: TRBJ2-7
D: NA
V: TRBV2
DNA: TGTGCCAGCAGTGTTTTCCGCGCTAGCTCCTACGAGCAGTACTTC
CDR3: CASSVFRASSYEQYF

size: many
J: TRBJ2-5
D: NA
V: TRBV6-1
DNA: TGTGCCAGCAGTGCTGACACCTTCGGAGCCGAGACCCAGTACTTC
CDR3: CASSADTFGAETQYF

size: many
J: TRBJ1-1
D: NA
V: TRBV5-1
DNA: TGCGCCAGCACTCTACAGGGACTGAACACTGAAGCTTTCTTT
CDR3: CASTLQGLNTEAFF

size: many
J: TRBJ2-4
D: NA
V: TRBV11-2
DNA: TGTGCCAGCAGCTTCTGGAAACCCGGGGGAGCCAAAAACATTCAGTACTTC
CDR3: CASSFWKPGGAKNIQYF

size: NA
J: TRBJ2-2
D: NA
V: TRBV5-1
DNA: TGCGCCAGCAGCTTGGAGCGGCTGAACACCTGGGAGCTGTTTTTT
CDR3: CASSLERLNTWELFF

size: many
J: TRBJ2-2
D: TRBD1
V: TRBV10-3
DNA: TGTGCCATCAGCAGGGACAGGGCGGCGGGGGAGCTGTTTTTT
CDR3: CAISRDRAAGELFF

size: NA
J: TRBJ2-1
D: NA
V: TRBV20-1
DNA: TGCAGTGCTATAGAAATCCTCACGTCAGTGGGAGAGCAGTTCTTC
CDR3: CSAIEILTSVGEQFF

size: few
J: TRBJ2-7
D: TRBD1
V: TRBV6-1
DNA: TGTGCCAGCAGTTTCCCCGGGACAGGATTCTCCGAGCAGTACTTC
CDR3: CASSFPGTGFSEQYF

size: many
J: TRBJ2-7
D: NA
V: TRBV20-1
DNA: TGCAGTGCTAGCCCCAACAGGGCTTACGAGCAGTACTTC
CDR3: CSASPNRAYEQYF

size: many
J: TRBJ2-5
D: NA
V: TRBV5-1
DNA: TGCGCCAGCCGTGGACAGCCCCAAGAGACCCAGTACTTC
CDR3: CASRGQPQETQYF

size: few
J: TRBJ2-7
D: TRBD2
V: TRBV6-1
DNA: TGTGCCAGCAGACCCCCGGGACTATCGAAAACTTCCTACGAGCATTACTTC
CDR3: CASRPPGLSKTSYEHYF

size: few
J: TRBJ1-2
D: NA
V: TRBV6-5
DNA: TGTGCCAGCAGTTACGGGCATGGGGCGAATTATTGCTACACCTTC
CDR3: CASSYGHGANYCYTF

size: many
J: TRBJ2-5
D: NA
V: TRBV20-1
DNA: TGCAGTGCTAGAATGGGACTTCAAGCTGAGACCCAGTACTTC
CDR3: CSARMGLQAETQYF

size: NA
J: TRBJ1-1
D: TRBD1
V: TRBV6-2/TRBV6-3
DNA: TGTACCAGCAGTTACGAGACGCAGGGGGCGCTTGAAAATGAAGCTTTCTTT
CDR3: CTSSYETQGALENEAFF

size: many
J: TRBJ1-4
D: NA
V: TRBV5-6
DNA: TGTGCCAGCAGCCCATCCCCTTATGAGAAACTGTTTTTT
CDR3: CASSPSPYEKLFF

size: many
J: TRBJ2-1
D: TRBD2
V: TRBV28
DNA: TGTGCCAGCAGTTTAGCTAGCGGTCCCTACAATGAGCAGTTCTTC
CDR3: CASSLASGPYNEQFF

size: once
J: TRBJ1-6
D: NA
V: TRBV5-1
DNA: TGCGCCAGCAGCCTCCCGACAGGCGATTCACCCCTCCACTTT
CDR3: CASSLPTGDSPLHF

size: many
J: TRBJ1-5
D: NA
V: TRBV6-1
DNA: TGTGCCAGCAGTCAGAATCAGCCCCAGCATTTT
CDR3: CASSQNQPQHF

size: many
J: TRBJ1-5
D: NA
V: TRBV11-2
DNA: TGTGCCAGCAGCCCGGGGGAAAGGGGAGACCAGCCCCAGCATTTT
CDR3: CASSPGERGDQPQHF

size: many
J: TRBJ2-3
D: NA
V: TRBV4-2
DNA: TGTGCCAGCAGCCCTCACAGAACCCCTAGCACAGATACGCAGTATTTT
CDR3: CASSPHRTPSTDTQYF

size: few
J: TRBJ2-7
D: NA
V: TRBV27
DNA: TGTGCCAGCAGTTTCGGGGCAGGAGGAAGCTACGAGCAGTACTTC
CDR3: CASSFGAGGSYEQYF